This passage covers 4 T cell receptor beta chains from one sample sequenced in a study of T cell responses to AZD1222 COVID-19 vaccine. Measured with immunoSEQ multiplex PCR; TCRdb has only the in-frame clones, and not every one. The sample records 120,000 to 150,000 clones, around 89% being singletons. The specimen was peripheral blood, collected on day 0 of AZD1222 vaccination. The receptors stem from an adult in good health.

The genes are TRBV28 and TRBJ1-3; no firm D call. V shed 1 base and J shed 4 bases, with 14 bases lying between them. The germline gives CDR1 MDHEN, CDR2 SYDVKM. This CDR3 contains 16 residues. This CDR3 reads CASSLSVGRAGNTIYF. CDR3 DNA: TGTGCCAGCAGTTTATCCGTGGGGAGAGCAGGAAACACCATATATTTT.

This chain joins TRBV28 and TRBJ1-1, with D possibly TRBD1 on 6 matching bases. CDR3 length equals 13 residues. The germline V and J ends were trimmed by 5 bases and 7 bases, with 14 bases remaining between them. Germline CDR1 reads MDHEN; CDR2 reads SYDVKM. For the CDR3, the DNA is TGTGCCAGCAGTCCCCGTACAGGGAGTGAAGCTTTCTTT. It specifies CASSPRTGSEAFF.

CDR3: CASSYGGRETQYF. DNA of the CDR3: TGTGCCAGCAGTTACGGGGGGCGAGAGACCCAGTACTTC. This chain uses TRBV6-2 or TRBV6-3 with TRBJ2-5; D possibly uses TRBD1 or TRBD2 (6 bases each). Trimming removed 2 bases from V and 4 bases from J, with 8 bases in between. The V gene's germline CDR1 is MNHEY and CDR2 SVGEGT. The CDR3 length is 13 residues.

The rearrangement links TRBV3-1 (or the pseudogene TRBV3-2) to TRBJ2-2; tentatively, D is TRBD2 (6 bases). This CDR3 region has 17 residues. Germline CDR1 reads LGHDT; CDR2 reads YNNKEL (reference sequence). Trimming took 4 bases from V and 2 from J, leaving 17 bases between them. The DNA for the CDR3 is TGTGCCAGCAGCCCCTACCTCGGGAGATCAAACACCGGGGAGCTGTTTTTT. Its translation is CASSPYLGRSNTGELFF.